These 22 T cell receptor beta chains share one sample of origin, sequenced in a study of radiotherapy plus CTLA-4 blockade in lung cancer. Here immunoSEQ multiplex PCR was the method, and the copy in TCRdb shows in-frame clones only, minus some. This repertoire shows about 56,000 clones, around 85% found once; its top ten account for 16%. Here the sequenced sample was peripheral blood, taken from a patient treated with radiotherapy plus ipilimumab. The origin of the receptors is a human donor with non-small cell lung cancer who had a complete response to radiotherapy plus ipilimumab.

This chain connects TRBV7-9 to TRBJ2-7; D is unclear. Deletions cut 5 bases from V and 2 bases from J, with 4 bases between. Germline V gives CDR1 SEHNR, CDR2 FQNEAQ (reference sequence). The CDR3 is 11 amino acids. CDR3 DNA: TGTGCCAGCAGCCACACCTACGAGCAGTACTTC. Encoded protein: CASSHTYEQYF.

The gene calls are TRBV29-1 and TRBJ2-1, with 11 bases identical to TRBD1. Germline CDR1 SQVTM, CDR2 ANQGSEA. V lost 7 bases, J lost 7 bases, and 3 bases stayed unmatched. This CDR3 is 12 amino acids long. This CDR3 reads CSGGQGANEQFF. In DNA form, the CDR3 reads TGCAGCGGTGGACAGGGGGCGAATGAGCAGTTCTTC.

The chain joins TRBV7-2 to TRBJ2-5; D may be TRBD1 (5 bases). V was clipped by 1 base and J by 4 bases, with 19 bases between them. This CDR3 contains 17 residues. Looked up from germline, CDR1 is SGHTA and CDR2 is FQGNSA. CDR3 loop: CASSLGQGLILGETQYF. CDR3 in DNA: TGTGCCAGCAGCTTAGGGCAGGGATTGATTTTAGGAGAGACCCAGTACTTC.

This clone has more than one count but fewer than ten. Here the CDR3 DNA reads TGCGCCAGCAGCTACTTGGCGGGACAGGGTGGAGATACGCAGTATTTT. This codes for CASSYLAGQGGDTQYF. The gene calls are TRBV5-1 and TRBJ2-3; 9 bases line up with TRBD1. CDR1 is SGHRS and CDR2 is YFSETQ in the germline V gene. This CDR3 region has 16 residues. The J segment lost 5 bases and the V segment lost 3 bases, leaving 10 bases of the junction unmatched.

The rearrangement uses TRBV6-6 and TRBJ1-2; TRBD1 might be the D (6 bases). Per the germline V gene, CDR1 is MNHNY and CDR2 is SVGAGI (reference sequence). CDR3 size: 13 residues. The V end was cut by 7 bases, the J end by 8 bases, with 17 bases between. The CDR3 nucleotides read TGTGCCAGCACCGAGGGGGGGAATCGGGGCTACACCTTC. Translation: CASTEGGNRGYTF.

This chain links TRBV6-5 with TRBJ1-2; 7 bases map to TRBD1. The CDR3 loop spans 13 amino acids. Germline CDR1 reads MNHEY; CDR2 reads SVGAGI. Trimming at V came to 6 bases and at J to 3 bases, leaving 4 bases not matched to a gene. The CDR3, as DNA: TGTGCCAGCAGCCAAGACAGGGACTATGGCTACACCTTC. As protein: CASSQDRDYGYTF.

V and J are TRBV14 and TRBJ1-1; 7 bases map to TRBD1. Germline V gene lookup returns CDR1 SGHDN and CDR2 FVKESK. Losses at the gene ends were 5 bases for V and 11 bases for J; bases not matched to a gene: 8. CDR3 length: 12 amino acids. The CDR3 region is CASSNDRVEAFF. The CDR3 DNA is TGTGCCAGCAGCAACGACAGGGTTGAGGCTTTCTTT.

Here the CDR3 DNA reads TGTGCCAGCAGGGAGTACGGGTATCAGCCCCAGCATTTT. Translated, it gives CASREYGYQPQHF. The V and J genes are TRBV2 and TRBJ1-5; unclear D gene. The ends were cut back, 6 bases at V and 5 bases at J, with 11 bases in the middle. Germline CDR1 SNHLY, CDR2 FYNNEI. This CDR3 region has 13 residues.

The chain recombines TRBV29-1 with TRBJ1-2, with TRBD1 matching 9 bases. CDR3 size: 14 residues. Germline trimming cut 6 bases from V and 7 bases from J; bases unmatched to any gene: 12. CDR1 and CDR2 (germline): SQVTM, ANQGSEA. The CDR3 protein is CSVPSGTGPIGYTF. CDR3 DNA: TGCAGCGTCCCATCCGGGACAGGGCCTATTGGCTACACCTTC. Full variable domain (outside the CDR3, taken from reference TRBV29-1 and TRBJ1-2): SAVISQKPSRDICQRGTSLTIQCQVDSQVTMMFWYRQQPGQSLTLIATANQGSEATYESGFVIDKFPISRPNLTFSTLTVSNMSPEDSSIYLCSVPSGTGPIGYTFGSGTRLTVV.

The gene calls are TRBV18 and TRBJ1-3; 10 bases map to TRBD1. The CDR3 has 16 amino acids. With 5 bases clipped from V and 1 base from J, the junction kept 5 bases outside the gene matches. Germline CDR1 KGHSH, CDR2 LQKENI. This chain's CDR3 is CASSIDRGLSGNTIYF. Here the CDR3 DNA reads TGTGCCAGCTCAATCGACAGGGGGCTTTCTGGAAACACCATATATTTT.

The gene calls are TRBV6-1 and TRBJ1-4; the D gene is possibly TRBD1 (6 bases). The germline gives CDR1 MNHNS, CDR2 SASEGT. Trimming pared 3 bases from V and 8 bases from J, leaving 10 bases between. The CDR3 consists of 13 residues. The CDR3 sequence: CASSEGAREKLFF. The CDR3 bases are TGTGCCAGCAGTGAGGGGGCTCGGGAAAAACTGTTTTTT.

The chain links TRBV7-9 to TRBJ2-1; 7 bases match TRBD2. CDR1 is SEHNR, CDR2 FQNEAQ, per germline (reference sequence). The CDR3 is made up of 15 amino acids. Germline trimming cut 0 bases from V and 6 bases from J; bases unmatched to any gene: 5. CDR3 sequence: CASSLAELASNEQFF. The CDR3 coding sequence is TGTGCCAGCAGCTTAGCAGAACTAGCGTCCAATGAGCAGTTCTTC.

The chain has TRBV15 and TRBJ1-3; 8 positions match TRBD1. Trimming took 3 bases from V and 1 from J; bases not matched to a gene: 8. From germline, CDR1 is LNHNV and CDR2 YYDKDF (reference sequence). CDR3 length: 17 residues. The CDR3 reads CATSRGGQGFSGNTIYF. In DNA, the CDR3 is TGTGCCACCAGCAGGGGAGGACAGGGATTTTCTGGAAACACCATATATTTT.

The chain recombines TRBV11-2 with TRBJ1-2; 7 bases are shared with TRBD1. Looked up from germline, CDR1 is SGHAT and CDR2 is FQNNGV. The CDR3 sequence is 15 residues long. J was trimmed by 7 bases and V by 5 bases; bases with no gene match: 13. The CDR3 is CASSRVVGGAFGYTF. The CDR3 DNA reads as TGTGCCAGCAGCCGAGTTGTAGGGGGCGCTTTTGGCTACACCTTC. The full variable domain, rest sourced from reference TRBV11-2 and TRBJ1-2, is EAGVAQSPRYKIIEKRQSVAFWCNPISGHATLYWYQQILGQGPKLLIQFQNNGVVDDSQLPKDRFSAERLKGVDSTLKIQPAKLEDSAVYLCASSRVVGGAFGYTFGSGTRLTVV.

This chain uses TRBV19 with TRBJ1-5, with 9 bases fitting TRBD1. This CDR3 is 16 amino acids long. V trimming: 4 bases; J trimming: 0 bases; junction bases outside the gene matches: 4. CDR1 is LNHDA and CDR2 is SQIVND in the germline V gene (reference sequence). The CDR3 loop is CASSRRQGVSNQPQHF. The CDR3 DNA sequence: TGTGCCAGTAGTAGAAGACAGGGGGTTAGCAATCAGCCCCAGCATTTT. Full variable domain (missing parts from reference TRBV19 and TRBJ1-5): DGGITQSPKYLFRKEGQNVTLSCEQNLNHDAMYWYRQDPGQGLRLIYYSQIVNDFQKGDIAEGYSVSREKKESFPLTVTSAQKNPTAFYLCASSRRQGVSNQPQHFGDGTRLSIL.

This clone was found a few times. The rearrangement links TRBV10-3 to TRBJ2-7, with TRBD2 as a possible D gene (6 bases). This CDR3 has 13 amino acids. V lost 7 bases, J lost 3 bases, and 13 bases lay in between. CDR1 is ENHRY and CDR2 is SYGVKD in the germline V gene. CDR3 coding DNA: TGTGCCATCACCCGCGGGGTCAACTACGAGCAGTACTTC. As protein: CAITRGVNYEQYF.

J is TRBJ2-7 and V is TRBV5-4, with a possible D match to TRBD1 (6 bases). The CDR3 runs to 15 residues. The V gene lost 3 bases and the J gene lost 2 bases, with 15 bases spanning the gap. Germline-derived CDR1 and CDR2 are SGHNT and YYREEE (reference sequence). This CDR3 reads CASSSRTAAPYEQYF. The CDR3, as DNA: TGTGCCAGCAGCTCTCGGACAGCGGCCCCCTACGAGCAGTACTTC.

This chain's CDR3 is CASSGASTAQETQYF. The CDR3 nucleotides are TGCGCCAGCAGTGGGGCTAGCACCGCGCAAGAGACCCAGTACTTC. The chain couples TRBV10-1 to TRBJ2-5; possible D gene TRBD2, 5 bases. V was cut by 4 bases and J by 2 bases, with 14 bases left in between. Germline loops: CDR1 WNHNN, CDR2 SYGVQD (reference sequence). This CDR3 has 15 residues.

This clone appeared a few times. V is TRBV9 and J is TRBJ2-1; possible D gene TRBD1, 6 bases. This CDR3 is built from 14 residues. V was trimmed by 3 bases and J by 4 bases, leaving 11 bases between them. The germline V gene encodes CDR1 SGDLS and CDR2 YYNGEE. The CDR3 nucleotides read TGTGCCAGCAGCGAGCGGACAGAGTACAATGAGCAGTTCTTC. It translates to CASSERTEYNEQFF.

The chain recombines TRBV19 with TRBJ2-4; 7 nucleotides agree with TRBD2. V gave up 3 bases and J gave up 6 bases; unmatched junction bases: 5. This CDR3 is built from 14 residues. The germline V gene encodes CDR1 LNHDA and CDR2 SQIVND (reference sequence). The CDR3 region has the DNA TGTGCCAGTAGTATTCGCAGGGAGGGAAACATTCAGTACTTC. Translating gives CASSIRREGNIQYF. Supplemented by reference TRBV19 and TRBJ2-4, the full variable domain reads DGGITQSPKYLFRKEGQNVTLSCEQNLNHDAMYWYRQDPGQGLRLIYYSQIVNDFQKGDIAEGYSVSREKKESFPLTVTSAQKNPTAFYLCASSIRREGNIQYFGAGTRLSVL.

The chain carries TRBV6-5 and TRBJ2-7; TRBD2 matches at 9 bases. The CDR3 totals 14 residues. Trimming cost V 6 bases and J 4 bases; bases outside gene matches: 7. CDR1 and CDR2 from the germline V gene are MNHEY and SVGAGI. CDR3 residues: CASREREALYEQYV. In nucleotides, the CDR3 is TGTGCCAGCAGGGAGCGGGAGGCCCTATACGAGCAGTACGTC.

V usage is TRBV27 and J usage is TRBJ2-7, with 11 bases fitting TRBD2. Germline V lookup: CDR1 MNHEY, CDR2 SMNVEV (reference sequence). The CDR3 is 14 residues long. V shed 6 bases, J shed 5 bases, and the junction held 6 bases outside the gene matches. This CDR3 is CASSRSGRANEQYV. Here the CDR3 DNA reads TGTGCCAGCAGCCGTAGCGGGAGGGCCAACGAGCAGTACGTC.